The rows below give T cell receptor beta chains drawn from one sample of a study of shared clonotypes between healthy human individuals. The assay was immunoSEQ multiplex PCR, and TCRdb's table has in-frame clones only and misses some. The sample includes more than 2,000,000 clones, 93% of them seen just once. Material for sequencing was naive CD4+ T cells from PBMCs. The receptors shown here come from a man between 18 and 35 years old in good health. Some clones in this sample may be carry-over from other donors' samples. Each CDR3 is given with its conserved first and last residue. Fields, in order: J gene, D gene, V gene, clone size, CDR3 DNA, CDR3 protein. D genes are given only for firm matches. Clone size is stated in some rows and not others, as once, few, many or a class when expanded.

>TRBJ2-1|TRBD2|TRBV7-8|few
TGTGCCAGCAGCTTAAGCGGGAGGGCCGGTAATGAGCAGTTCTTC
CASSLSGRAGNEQFF
>TRBJ2-5|TRBD2|TRBV5-1|once
TGCGCCAGCAGCCCCTTAGCGGGAGGACAAGAGACCCAGTACTTC
CASSPLAGGQETQYF
>TRBJ1-1|NA|TRBV6-5|few
TGTGCCAGCAGTCTGTCAGGGGTTAGGGGCACTGAAGCTTTCTTT
CASSLSGVRGTEAFF
>TRBJ2-1|NA|TRBV7-3|NA
TGTGCCAGCAGCCCTCATCAGGTGGCGGGGTCGTACAATGAGCAGTTCTTC
CASSPHQVAGSYNEQFF
>TRBJ2-7|TRBD2|TRBV7-9|once
TGTGCCAGCAGCCCCCGCTTGGTAGCGGGTAGGTACGAGCAGTACTTC
CASSPRLVAGRYEQYF
>TRBJ1-5|TRBD1|TRBV5-4|NA
TGTGCCAGCAGCTTTACCGGGACAGGGAATCAGCCCCAGCATTTT
CASSFTGTGNQPQHF
>TRBJ2-1|TRBD2|TRBV7-6|NA
TGTGCCAGCAGCTTCGGGACTAGGGTTGAGCAGTTCTTC
CASSFGTRVEQFF
>TRBJ2-1|NA|TRBV5-1|NA
TGCGCCAGCAGCCTAGACCCAAACAATGAGCAGTTCTTC
CASSLDPNNEQFF
>TRBJ1-5|TRBD1|TRBV19|NA
TGTGCCAGTAGTAGAGTGACAGGGGGGAATCAGCCCCAGCATTTT
CASSRVTGGNQPQHF
>TRBJ2-1|TRBD1|TRBV9|NA
TGTGCCAGCAGCCCCCGGACAGGGGACGACAATGAGCAGTTCTTC
CASSPRTGDDNEQFF
>TRBJ2-3|NA|TRBV30|NA
TGTGCCTGGAGTCCCGGCGAGGATACGCAGTATTTT
CAWSPGEDTQYF
>TRBJ1-1|NA|TRBV18|NA
TGTGCCAGCTCACCACTTTTAGGGAACACTGAAGCTTTCTTT
CASSPLLGNTEAFF
>TRBJ1-2|NA|TRBV5-4|NA
TGTGCCAGCAGCTTCGGAACCTCAAAGGGTGGCTACACCTTC
CASSFGTSKGGYTF
>TRBJ2-3|NA|TRBV6-1|NA
TGTGCCAGCAGTGACCCGGGACCCTACACGATAGGTACGCAGTATTTT
CASSDPGPYTIGTQYF
>TRBJ1-2|NA|TRBV28|NA
TGTGCCAGCAGTTCCTCCCGGCAGGGTCATGGCTACACCTTC
CASSSSRQGHGYTF
>TRBJ1-2|NA|TRBV19|once
TGTGCCAGTAGTATCCAGTTCGGGGAGTATGGCTACACCTTC
CASSIQFGEYGYTF
>TRBJ2-7|TRBD2|TRBV7-3|NA
TGTGCCAGCAGCTTAAGTCTAGCGGGAGTCCACGAGCAGTACTTC
CASSLSLAGVHEQYF
>TRBJ1-2|NA|TRBV30|NA
TGTGCCTGGAGCCTAGGGGCTAACTATGGCTACACCTTC
CAWSLGANYGYTF